A single sample is the source of the 7 T cell receptor beta chains below, sequenced in a study of response to subunit inactivated influenza vaccine. TCRdb itself ran the RT-PCR reads through MiXCR, one entry per CDR3 protein. Here the sample spans about 520,000 distinct CDR3 sequences, less than 7.5% being singletons. Sample: PBMCs from blood, taken less than 30 months after vaccination. These receptors were taken from a man aged 50 to 75 who received an inactivated influenza vaccine.

This clonotype was detected only a few times. The chain recombines TRBV18 with TRBJ2-7, with D perhaps given as TRBD1 or TRBD2 (6 bases each). V shed 6 bases and J shed 4 bases, with 19 bases lying between them. The CDR3 is 15 residues long. Germline V gene lookup returns CDR1 KGHSH and CDR2 LQKENI. The CDR3 is CASSYARGDLYEQYF. As DNA, the CDR3 is TGTGCCAGCTCGTACGCTAGGGGGGATCTGTACGAGCAGTACTTC.

The genes are TRBV20-1 and TRBJ2-3, with D tentatively TRBD2 (5 bases). Trimming removed 6 bases from V and 1 base from J, with 14 bases in between. The CDR3 totals 14 residues. Germline-derived CDR1 and CDR2 are DFQATT and SNEGSKA (reference sequence). CDR3 sequence: CSASEEHGTDTQYF. CDR3 nucleotide sequence: TGCAGTGCCTCGGAGGAGCATGGCACAGATACGCAGTATTTT.

This chain joins TRBV7-2 and TRBJ1-2; D possibly corresponds to TRBD1 (5 bases). The length of the CDR3 is 13 residues. V gave up 3 bases and J gave up 4 bases, with 9 bases separating them. Germline V gene lookup returns CDR1 SGHTA and CDR2 FQGNSA. For the CDR3, the DNA is TGTGCCAGCAGCTTGAGGGGCGCCTATGGCTACACCTTC. Translated: CASSLRGAYGYTF.

Of note for this clonotype: A clone one base away is much larger, so this may be a read error. V and J are TRBV20-1 and TRBJ1-1; a possible D gene is TRBD1 (5 bases). From germline, CDR1 is DFQATT and CDR2 SNEGSKA (reference sequence). The CDR3 consists of 14 residues. The V gene lost 6 bases and the J gene lost 4 bases, with 18 bases spanning the gap. CDR3 in amino acids: CSAEPPGRCTEAFF. In DNA form, the CDR3 reads TGCAGTGCCGAACCCCCAGGGAGGTGCACTGAAGCTTTCTTT.

This clonotype has only a few counts. The rearrangement links TRBV4-1 to TRBJ2-1, with D hard to call. The CDR3 covers 16 residues. Germline values: CDR1 MGHRA, CDR2 YSYEKL. With 0 bases removed from V and 12 bases from J, the gap between germline ends came to 21 bases. The CDR3 spells CASSQESWPTPSRQFF. In DNA, the CDR3 is TGCGCCAGCAGCCAAGAAAGCTGGCCGACCCCAAGCCGGCAGTTCTTC.

This chain connects TRBV20-1 to TRBJ2-1; 10 positions agree with TRBD2. J gave up 14 bases and V 1 base, and 2 bases lay outside the gene matches. Looked up from germline, CDR1 is DFQATT and CDR2 is SNEGSKA (reference sequence). The CDR3 has 11 residues. CDR3 DNA sequence: TGCAGTGCTAGAGGTCTAGCGGGGGAGTTCTTC. This gives the protein CSARGLAGEFF.

At least ten counts were recorded for this clonotype. In DNA form, the CDR3 reads TGTGCCAGCAGCCAAGCAGGGGGCACTGAAGCTTTCTTT. Protein: CASSQAGGTEAFF. The chain recombines TRBV3-1 with TRBJ1-1; 7 bases are a match to TRBD1. Germline CDR1 LGHDT, CDR2 YNNKEL (reference sequence). CDR3 length: 13 amino acids. The ends lost 1 base at V and 4 bases at J; junction bases unmatched: 0. Full variable domain (rest looked up from reference TRBV3-1 and TRBJ1-1): DTAVSQTPKYLVTQMGNDKSIKCEQNLGHDTMYWYKQDSKKFLKIMFSYNNKELIINETVPNRFSPKSPDKAHLNLHINSLELGDSAVYFCASSQAGGTEAFFGQGTRLTVV.